A selection of T cell receptor beta chains follows, all from one sample in a study of T cell clones after liver transplantation. Using immunoSEQ multiplex PCR, the repertoire was profiled, and TCRdb retains in-frame clones only, with some absent. The table has over 45,000 clones, approximately 71% seen once; the top ten hold about 10%. The specimen was CD4+ T cells from blood, collected more than 52 months after liver transplant. These receptors were taken from a human patient who received a liver transplant. Some T cells may have come from the graft donor. CDR3s include the opening cysteine and the closing phenylalanine or tryptophan. The D gene is left open where the match is weak. A row's size may be missing; if present it is once, few, many or a size class.

j_call clone_size v_call d_call cdr3_aa cdr3_nt
TRBJ2-7 . TRBV27 . CASSPSLSGVTYEQYF TGTGCCAGCTCTCCTTCATTGTCGGGGGTAACCTACGAGCAGTACTTC
TRBJ1-6 . TRBV9 TRBD1 CASSEGQTTSPLHF TGTGCCAGCAGCGAGGGACAGACGACATCACCCCTCCACTTT
TRBJ1-4 . TRBV5-1 . CASSLEFAGEGEKLFF TGCGCCAGCAGCTTGGAATTTGCAGGGGAGGGTGAAAAACTGTTTTTT
TRBJ2-3 . TRBV7-6 . CASSRGVRGTDTQYF TGTGCCAGCAGCCGAGGGGTCCGCGGCACAGATACGCAGTATTTT
TRBJ2-1 . TRBV7-8 TRBD1 CASSFGDSYNYEQFF TGTGCCAGCAGCTTTGGGGACAGCTACAACTATGAGCAGTTCTTC
TRBJ2-3 . TRBV10-2 TRBD2 CASSVSGGQSTDTQYF TGCGCCAGCAGTGTTAGCGGGGGGCAAAGCACAGATACGCAGTATTTT
TRBJ2-7 few TRBV5-4 TRBD1 CASSIGTGPDEQYF TGTGCCAGCAGCATCGGGACAGGGCCTGACGAGCAGTACTTC
TRBJ2-3 . TRBV2 TRBD2 CASSRYGTIPTDTQYF TGTGCCAGCAGTAGGTACGGGACTATCCCCACAGATACGCAGTATTTT
TRBJ2-4 . TRBV19 . CASSGVPGLAKNIQYF TGTGCCAGTTCAGGGGTACCGGGACTAGCCAAAAACATTCAGTACTTC
TRBJ1-5 . TRBV6-6 . CASSYSRETQPQHF TGTGCCAGCAGTTACTCCAGGGAAACTCAGCCCCAGCATTTT
TRBJ2-2 . TRBV9 . CASSVNPGELFF TGTGCCAGCAGCGTTAACCCCGGGGAGCTGTTTTTT
TRBJ1-1 . TRBV14 . CASSLLGWNTEAFF TGTGCCAGCAGCCTCTTGGGATGGAACACTGAAGCTTTCTTT
TRBJ1-4 many TRBV29-1 . CSVSVANEKLFF TGCAGCGTTTCCGTCGCGAATGAAAAACTGTTTTTT
TRBJ2-4 . TRBV18 . CASSPPVGDIQYF TGTGCCAGCTCACCACCGGTAGGGGACATTCAGTACTTC
TRBJ1-3 few TRBV29-1 . CSVASSGNTIYF TGCAGCGTTGCGAGCTCTGGAAACACCATATATTTT
TRBJ1-5 . TRBV28 TRBD1 CASSLLTGQRGQPQHF TGTGCCAGCAGTTTGCTGACAGGGCAAAGGGGTCAGCCCCAGCATTTT
TRBJ1-1 . TRBV10-3 TRBD1 CAIRGQGNTEAFF TGTGCCATCAGGGGACAGGGGAACACTGAAGCTTTCTTT
TRBJ1-2 . TRBV7-2 . CATPSGAAGYTF TGTGCCACCCCCTCCGGGGCCGCGGGCTACACCTTC
TRBJ2-1 . TRBV11-1 TRBD2 CASSPLRVAGGIYNEQFF TGTGCCAGCAGCCCTCTCCGGGTAGCGGGGGGAATATACAATGAGCAGTTCTTC
TRBJ2-5 . TRBV11-3 TRBD2 CASSLGGGNGETQYF TGTGCCAGCAGCTTGGGCGGGGGGAACGGAGAGACCCAGTACTTC
TRBJ2-3 . TRBV2 . CASSQQGLTDTQYF TGTGCCAGCAGCCAGCAAGGGTTGACAGATACGCAGTATTTT
TRBJ2-7 . TRBV19 TRBD1 CASTQTGALSSYEQYF TGTGCCAGTACCCAGACAGGGGCACTTAGCTCCTACGAGCAGTACTTC
TRBJ1-2 few TRBV7-9 . CASSLEPTYGYTF TGTGCCAGCAGCTTGGAGCCGACTTATGGCTACACCTTC
TRBJ1-1 once TRBV9 . CASSSEFRTSEAFF TGTGCCAGCAGCTCGGAGTTCCGGACCAGCGAAGCTTTCTTT